This T cell receptor (beta chain) was profiled in a study of blood T cells in healthy people across ages. Using a J-beta primer mix together with a sample-barcoded 5' primer, a second PCR was run for roughly 7 to 11 cycles. Each cDNA molecule was tagged by a template-switch adaptor with 12 random nucleotides. Every sample returned 2.5 million or more CDR3-containing paired-end reads. Via MiXCR, TCRdb re-called the 5' RACE reads, giving one row per CDR3 protein. The profile shows roughly 800,000 distinct CDR3 sequences, roughly 50% of them singletons. This clonotype was seen many times. The antigen is undetermined. V was pared by 6 bases and J by 6 bases, with 6 bases between. The germline gives CDR1 DFQATT, CDR2 SNEGSKA (reference sequence). CDR3 length equals 10 residues. Study conclusions and caveats: Higher diversity and more naive CD4+ cells were features of long-lived donors, compared to aged donors.

Sequenced input: blood. The chain employs TRBV20-1 and TRBJ2-1; the D is unclear. The TCR originated in a man between 25 and 39 years old in good health. The CDR3 bases are TGCAGTGCCAACGCCAATGAGCAGTTCTTC. Its translation is CSANANEQFF.